The 2 T cell receptor beta chains reported below all come from one sample, sequenced in a study of cytomegalovirus exposure and HLA in healthy donors. Vbeta (60) and Jbeta (13) primers were used in the PCR. Repertoires were generated with immunoSEQ multiplex PCR, while TCRdb's copy carries only in-frame clones and drops some. The listing contains 200,000 to 250,000 clones. The source material was PBMCs. These receptors were obtained from a woman aged 25 to 39 in good health and CMV-seropositive.

This chain uses TRBV7-8 with TRBJ1-4; 11 nucleotides agree with TRBD1. The length of the CDR3 is 16 residues. V lost 2 bases and J lost 7; bases outside the gene matches: 6. Germline V gene lookup returns CDR1 SGHVS and CDR2 FQNEAQ. The DNA for the CDR3 is TGTGCCAGCAGCTTACCGGGACAGGGGGTTTCTGAAAAACTGTTTTTT. This sequence encodes CASSLPGQGVSEKLFF.

As DNA, the CDR3 is TGCGCCAGCAGCAGTGATGGGGGCCACGAGCAGTACTTC. It codes for CASSSDGGHEQYF. J is TRBJ2-7 and V is TRBV5-1, with D possibly being TRBD1 (6 bases). This CDR3 is 13 amino acids long. V lost 4 bases to trimming and J lost 5 bases, with 13 bases between them. Looked up from germline, CDR1 is SGHRS and CDR2 is YFSETQ.